The next 11 T cell receptor beta chains were all read from a single sample in a study of cytomegalovirus exposure and HLA in healthy donors. A multiplex PCR was run with 60 Vbeta primers and 13 Jbeta primers. TCRdb's copy holds only in-frame clones and misses some; the assay was immunoSEQ multiplex PCR. The table lists approximately 70,000 clones, around four fifths of them singletons, with 9.7% in the top ten. Sample: PBMCs. These receptors originate from a man aged 40-49 years in good health and CMV-seronegative.

This chain uses TRBV6-5 with TRBJ2-2; 8 bases map to TRBD2. Germline trimming cut 6 bases from V and 7 bases from J; bases unmatched to any gene: 4. Germline V lookup: CDR1 MNHEY, CDR2 SVGAGI. This CDR3 spans 13 amino acids. The CDR3 loop is CASRRGAGGELFF. CDR3 bases: TGTGCCAGCAGGCGGGGGGCTGGCGGGGAGCTGTTTTTT.

This rearrangement joins TRBV25-1 to TRBJ1-2; tentative D call: TRBD1 (5 bases). Between the trimmed V and J ends, which lost 3 bases and 3 bases, there was a span of 14 bases. Germline-derived CDR1 and CDR2 are MGHDK and SYGVNS. The length of the CDR3 is 15 residues. The CDR3 is CASSDRGGMYYGYTF. CDR3 nucleotides: TGTGCCAGCAGTGATAGGGGCGGAATGTACTATGGCTACACCTTC.

The chain joins TRBV19 to TRBJ2-1; D possibly corresponds to TRBD2 (6 bases). Trimming removed 3 bases at V and 4 bases at J, with 19 bases between. Looked up from germline, CDR1 is LNHDA and CDR2 is SQIVND (reference sequence). CDR3 size: 17 residues. The CDR3 DNA follows: TGTGCCAGTAGTATGGTGGACTCCCGGGGGATATACAATGAGCAGTTCTTC. It is translated as CASSMVDSRGIYNEQFF. The full variable domain, in which reference TRBV19 and TRBJ2-1 provide the parts outside the CDR3, is DGGITQSPKYLFRKEGQNVTLSCEQNLNHDAMYWYRQDPGQGLRLIYYSQIVNDFQKGDIAEGYSVSREKKESFPLTVTSAQKNPTAFYLCASSMVDSRGIYNEQFFGPGTRLTVL.

The chain recombines TRBV5-4 with TRBJ2-7; TRBD2 matches at 11 bases. This CDR3 is 16 amino acids long. V was pared by 4 bases and J by 7 bases, with 13 bases of the junction left unmatched. CDR1 and CDR2 from the germline V gene are SGHNT and YYREEE (reference sequence). Here the CDR3 reads CASSLSGGAPLGEQYF. The CDR3 DNA follows: TGTGCCAGCAGCCTTAGCGGGGGGGCCCCGTTGGGAGAGCAGTACTTC.

The V call is TRBV19, the J call TRBJ1-5, with TRBD1 matching over 10 bases. The CDR3 spans 13 residues. The V segment lost 10 bases and the J segment 6 bases; nucleotides outside the gene matches: 6. Germline values: CDR1 LNHDA, CDR2 SQIVND (reference sequence). The CDR3 DNA reads as TGTGCCATTGGGGGACAGGGGAGTCAGCCCCAGCATTTT. This encodes CAIGGQGSQPQHF.

The chain links TRBV19 to TRBJ2-6; 11 nucleotides align to TRBD1. There are 20 residues in the CDR3. V lost 5 bases, J lost 3 bases, and 15 bases stayed unmatched. Per the germline V gene, CDR1 is LNHDA and CDR2 is SQIVND (reference sequence). CDR3 amino acids: CASSPPAPGQGGVGANVLTF. The CDR3 DNA reads as TGTGCCAGTAGTCCACCTGCCCCGGGACAGGGGGGGGTTGGGGCCAACGTCCTGACTTTC.

This clone showed up just once. CDR3 nucleotide sequence: TGTGCCAGCAGCTCCGGGACAGGGTTCACTGAAGCTTTCTTT. This translates into CASSSGTGFTEAFF. The chain links TRBV11-2 to TRBJ1-1, with 9 bases aligning to TRBD1. The J segment lost 4 bases and the V segment lost 4 bases, leaving 4 bases of the junction unmatched. CDR1 is SGHAT and CDR2 is FQNNGV in the germline V gene. This CDR3 has 14 residues.

The chain uses TRBV6-1 and TRBJ1-1, with TRBD1 matching 7 bases. This CDR3 is 13 amino acids long. In germline, CDR1 is MNHNS, CDR2 SASEGT. The V gene end was trimmed by 10 bases and the J gene end by 4 bases; junction bases not matched to a gene: 9. CDR3 bases: TGTGCCAACAAACAGGGGCCGGCCACTGAAGCTTTCTTT. It is translated as CANKQGPATEAFF.

The rearrangement links TRBV5-6 to TRBJ1-2; D uncertain. This CDR3 has 15 residues. Trimming removed 0 bases from V and 4 bases from J, with 13 bases in between. CDR1 is SGHDT and CDR2 is YYEEEE in the germline V gene. The CDR3 sequence: CASSLVRGGFYGYTF. The CDR3 DNA follows: TGTGCCAGCAGCTTGGTCAGAGGCGGTTTCTATGGCTACACCTTC. Complete variable domain (other parts from reference TRBV5-6 and TRBJ1-2): DAGVTQSPTHLIKTRGQQVTLRCSPKSGHDTVSWYQQALGQGPQFIFQYYEEEERQRGNFPDRFSGHQFPNYSSELNVNALLLGDSALYLCASSLVRGGFYGYTFGSGTRLTVV.

V usage is TRBV15 and J usage is TRBJ2-7, with 11 positions matching TRBD2. V lost 0 bases to trimming and J lost 4 bases; unmatched junction nucleotides: 8. This CDR3 spans 17 amino acids. CDR1 and CDR2 from the germline V gene are LNHNV and YYDKDF (reference sequence). The chain's CDR3 is CATSRDLVRLAGYEQYF. The CDR3 DNA follows: TGTGCCACCAGCAGAGATTTAGTTCGACTAGCGGGGTACGAGCAGTACTTC.

The chain is built from TRBV6-6 and TRBJ2-5; unclear D gene. CDR1 is MNHNY, CDR2 SVGAGI, per germline (reference sequence). The CDR3 loop spans 14 amino acids. The ends were cut back, 0 bases at V and 2 bases at J, with 7 bases in the middle. CDR3: CASSYSRQQETQYF. For the CDR3, the DNA is TGTGCCAGCAGTTACTCGCGGCAGCAAGAGACCCAGTACTTC.